The sample holds a few counts of the clone carrying this TCR beta chain. The source of the sample is a study of PD-L1 blockade in urothelial cancer. Study overall: Study patients had been treated with 0 to 3 previous chemotherapy regimens.

Method: immunoSEQ multiplex PCR; TCRdb's copy keeps in-frame clones and lacks some. The table has under 55,000 clones, about 80% seen once. This CDR3 contains 14 residues. Germline loops: CDR1 LNHDA, CDR2 SQIVND (reference sequence). Trimming stripped 6 bases from V and 1 base from J, with 12 bases between. Indicated time point: pretreatment peripheral blood. The chain has TRBV19 and TRBJ1-1; D gene ambiguous. The TCR sequence derives from a man between 65 and 85 years old with urothelial cancer. Sequenced material: PBMCs, taken around atezolizumab (anti-PD-L1) treatment. The CDR3 DNA is TGTGCCAGTAGAGTTGGGCAGCAGAACACTGAAGCTTTCTTT. Translated, it gives CASRVGQQNTEAFF.